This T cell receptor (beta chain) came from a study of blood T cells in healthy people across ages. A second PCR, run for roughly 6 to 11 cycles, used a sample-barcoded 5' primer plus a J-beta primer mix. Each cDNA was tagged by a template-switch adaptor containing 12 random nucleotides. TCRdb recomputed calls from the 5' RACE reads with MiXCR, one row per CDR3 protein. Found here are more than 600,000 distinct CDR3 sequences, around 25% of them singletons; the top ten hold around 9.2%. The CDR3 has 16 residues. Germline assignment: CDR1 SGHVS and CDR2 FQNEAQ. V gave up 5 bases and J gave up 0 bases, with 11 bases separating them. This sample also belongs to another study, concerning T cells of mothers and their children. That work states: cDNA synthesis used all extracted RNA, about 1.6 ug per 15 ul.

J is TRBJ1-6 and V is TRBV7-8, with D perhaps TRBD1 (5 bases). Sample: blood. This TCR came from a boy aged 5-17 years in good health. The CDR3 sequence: CASSPRQSSYNSPLHF. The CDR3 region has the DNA TGTGCCAGCAGCCCCAGACAGAGCTCCTATAATTCACCCCTCCACTTT.